Included here is one T cell receptor (beta chain) sequence, with context. The antigen is undetermined. This entry belongs to a study of OX40 agonist ivuxolimab in advanced cancers. Study conclusions and caveats: At 0.1-3.0 mg/kg, partial responders had clonal expansion among the lowest observed.

TCRdb's table, derived via immunoSEQ multiplex PCR, lists solely in-frame clones and lacks some. The sample shows some 44,000 clones, approximately 80% of them seen only once. The sample consisted of CD4+ or CD8+ T cells sorted from blood, taken in a trial of the OX40 agonist ivuxolimab. The source of this sequence is an adult with an advanced solid tumor such as melanoma, head and neck, liver or kidney cancer.

CDR3: CASSQTVSGDGYTF. In nucleotides, the CDR3 is TGCGCCAGCAGCCAGACAGTGAGTGGGGATGGCTACACCTTC. The rearrangement links TRBV5-1 to TRBJ1-2; a weak D match, TRBD1 (5 bases). The CDR3 spans 14 residues. Germline V lookup: CDR1 SGHRS, CDR2 YFSETQ. V dropped 4 bases and J dropped 6 bases, with 16 bases sitting between them.